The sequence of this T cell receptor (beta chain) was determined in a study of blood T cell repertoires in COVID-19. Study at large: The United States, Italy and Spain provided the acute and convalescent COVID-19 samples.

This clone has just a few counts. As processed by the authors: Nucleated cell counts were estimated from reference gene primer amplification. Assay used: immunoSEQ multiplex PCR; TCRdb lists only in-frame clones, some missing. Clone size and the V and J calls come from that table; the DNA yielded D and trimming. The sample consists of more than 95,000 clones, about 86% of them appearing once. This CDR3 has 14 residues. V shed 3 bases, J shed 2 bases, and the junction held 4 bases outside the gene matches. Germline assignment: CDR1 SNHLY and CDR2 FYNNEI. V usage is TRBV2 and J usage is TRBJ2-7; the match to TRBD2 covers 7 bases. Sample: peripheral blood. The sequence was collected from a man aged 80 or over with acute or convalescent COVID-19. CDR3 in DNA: TGTGCCAGCAGTGAGCAGCGGGGCCCCTACGAGCAGTACTTC. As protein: CASSEQRGPYEQYF. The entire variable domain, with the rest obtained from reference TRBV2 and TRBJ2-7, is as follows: EPEVTQTPSHQVTQMGQEVILRCVPISNHLYFYWYRQILGQKVEFLVSFYNNEISEKSEIFDDQFSVERPDGSNFTLKIRSTKLEDSAMYFCASSEQRGPYEQYFGPGTRLTVT.